Listed below are T cell receptor beta chains from one sample, sequenced in a study of T-cell reconstitution after alpha-beta-depleted transplantation in children. TCRdb reprocessed the PCR reads with MiXCR, giving one entry per CDR3 protein. The sample yields roughly 610,000 distinct CDR3 sequences, 10% to 13% seen once. The material sequenced was PBMCs from the stem cell graft donor, taken from the stem cell graft. These receptors all come from a human donor who donated a stem cell graft to a child with acute myeloid leukemia. CDR3s include the opening cysteine and the closing phenylalanine or tryptophan. The order of the fields is clone size, V gene, J gene, D gene, CDR3 DNA, CDR3 protein. The D gene is left open where the match is weak. Clone sizes are given selectively: once, few, many, or a class where the clone is expanded.

clone size: -
V gene: TRBV27
J gene: TRBJ1-1
D gene: -
CDR3 DNA: TGTGCCAGCAGTTTACTACCAGGGCCTGAAGCTTTCTTT
CDR3 protein: CASSLLPGPEAFF

clone size: many
V gene: TRBV12-3/TRBV12-4
J gene: TRBJ1-5
D gene: -
CDR3 DNA: TGTGCCAGCAGCCCGACAGGATATGGTCAGCCCCAGCATTTT
CDR3 protein: CASSPTGYGQPQHF

clone size: many
V gene: TRBV7-2
J gene: TRBJ2-2
D gene: TRBD2
CDR3 DNA: TGTGCCAGCAGCCCCGGGGGTCGGACTAGCACCGGGGAGCTGTTTTTT
CDR3 protein: CASSPGGRTSTGELFF

clone size: -
V gene: TRBV20-1
J gene: TRBJ2-1
D gene: TRBD2
CDR3 DNA: TGCAGTGCTAGAACGCGACTAGCGGAACAATACAATGAGCAGTTCTTC
CDR3 protein: CSARTRLAEQYNEQFF

clone size: -
V gene: TRBV2
J gene: TRBJ1-2
D gene: -
CDR3 DNA: TGTGCCAGCACCCCGGGGGAGGGGAGGATGAATGGCTACACCTTC
CDR3 protein: CASTPGEGRMNGYTF

clone size: -
V gene: TRBV18
J gene: TRBJ2-5
D gene: TRBD2
CDR3 DNA: TGTGCCAGCTCACCACAAGCGGGAGGAGAGACCCAGTACTTC
CDR3 protein: CASSPQAGGETQYF

clone size: many
V gene: TRBV7-2
J gene: TRBJ2-1
D gene: TRBD2
CDR3 DNA: TGTGCCAGCAGCCTTGGACTAGAGAGTGTGCATGAGCAGTTCTTC
CDR3 protein: CASSLGLESVHEQFF

clone size: many
V gene: TRBV29-1
J gene: TRBJ2-1
D gene: TRBD2
CDR3 DNA: TGCAGCGTTGATCTGGCTAGCGGGAGTAGCTACAATGAGCAGTTCTTC
CDR3 protein: CSVDLASGSSYNEQFF

clone size: few
V gene: TRBV20-1
J gene: TRBJ2-2
D gene: -
CDR3 DNA: TGCAGTGCTAGAGAACCGGACGGACTGTTCACCGGGGAGCTGTTTTTT
CDR3 protein: CSAREPDGLFTGELFF

clone size: many
V gene: TRBV6-4
J gene: TRBJ2-3
D gene: -
CDR3 DNA: TGTGCCAGCAGGCCCCAGCCCAGCACAGATACGCAGTATTTT
CDR3 protein: CASRPQPSTDTQYF

clone size: -
V gene: TRBV4-1
J gene: TRBJ2-4
D gene: TRBD2
CDR3 DNA: TGCGCCAGCAGCTACACCGGGACTAGCGGGAGTGGGAAAAACATTCAGTACTTC
CDR3 protein: CASSYTGTSGSGKNIQYF

clone size: many
V gene: TRBV11-3
J gene: TRBJ2-2
D gene: TRBD1
CDR3 DNA: TGTGCCAGCAGCTTAGTATATCGGACAGGGATCGGTGGAGGGGAGCTGTTTTTT
CDR3 protein: CASSLVYRTGIGGGELFF

clone size: few
V gene: TRBV6-4
J gene: TRBJ1-2
D gene: -
CDR3 DNA: TGTGCCAGCAGTCCCGCACAGGGAGGATATGGCTACACCTTC
CDR3 protein: CASSPAQGGYGYTF

clone size: many
V gene: TRBV5-1
J gene: TRBJ2-2
D gene: TRBD2
CDR3 DNA: TGCGCCAGCAGCTTGAGCCTAGCGGGGAACACCGGGGAGCTGTTTTTT
CDR3 protein: CASSLSLAGNTGELFF

clone size: -
V gene: TRBV10-3
J gene: TRBJ2-7
D gene: -
CDR3 DNA: TGTGCCATCAGTCAGGGGTACGAGCAGTACTTC
CDR3 protein: CAISQGYEQYF

clone size: many
V gene: TRBV6-8
J gene: TRBJ2-7
D gene: -
CDR3 DNA: TGTGCCAGCAGACTCTACGAGCAGTACTTC
CDR3 protein: CASRLYEQYF

clone size: many
V gene: TRBV7-8
J gene: TRBJ2-5
D gene: -
CDR3 DNA: TGTGCCAGCAGCTTAGGTCGGGGGACGCTCCAAGAGACCCAGTACTTC
CDR3 protein: CASSLGRGTLQETQYF

clone size: many
V gene: TRBV20-1
J gene: TRBJ1-1
D gene: -
CDR3 DNA: TGCAGTGCTAGAGACGTAGGGGCCCCGAACACTGAAGCTTTCTTT
CDR3 protein: CSARDVGAPNTEAFF

clone size: -
V gene: TRBV3-1
J gene: TRBJ2-1
D gene: TRBD2
CDR3 DNA: TGTGCCAGCAGCCAAGGTTTAGCGGGATGGAAGTTCTTC
CDR3 protein: CASSQGLAGWKFF

clone size: -
V gene: TRBV6-5
J gene: TRBJ2-2
D gene: -
CDR3 DNA: TGTGCCAGCAGTTACTCGACACTTGAAGCCGGGGAGCTGTTTTTT
CDR3 protein: CASSYSTLEAGELFF

clone size: few
V gene: TRBV5-6
J gene: TRBJ2-3
D gene: TRBD2
CDR3 DNA: TGTGCCAGCAGCTTGTTTACCGCACTAGCGGGAGAAGATACGCAGTATTTT
CDR3 protein: CASSLFTALAGEDTQYF

clone size: few
V gene: TRBV27
J gene: TRBJ1-5
D gene: -
CDR3 DNA: TGTGCCAGCAGTGAGGGAACAGCCCTAAATCAGCCCCAGCATTTT
CDR3 protein: CASSEGTALNQPQHF

clone size: few
V gene: TRBV2
J gene: TRBJ2-5
D gene: -
CDR3 DNA: TGTGCCTTCTGTTTAATCCCCCAAGCGGTGGGGTCTAAAGAGACCCAGTACTTC
CDR3 protein: CAFCLIPQAVGSKETQYF

clone size: few
V gene: TRBV11-2
J gene: TRBJ2-2
D gene: TRBD2
CDR3 DNA: TGTGCCAGCAGCGGCAGGCAGACTAGCGGGAGGGCCTCCACCGGGGAGCTGTTTTTT
CDR3 protein: CASSGRQTSGRASTGELFF